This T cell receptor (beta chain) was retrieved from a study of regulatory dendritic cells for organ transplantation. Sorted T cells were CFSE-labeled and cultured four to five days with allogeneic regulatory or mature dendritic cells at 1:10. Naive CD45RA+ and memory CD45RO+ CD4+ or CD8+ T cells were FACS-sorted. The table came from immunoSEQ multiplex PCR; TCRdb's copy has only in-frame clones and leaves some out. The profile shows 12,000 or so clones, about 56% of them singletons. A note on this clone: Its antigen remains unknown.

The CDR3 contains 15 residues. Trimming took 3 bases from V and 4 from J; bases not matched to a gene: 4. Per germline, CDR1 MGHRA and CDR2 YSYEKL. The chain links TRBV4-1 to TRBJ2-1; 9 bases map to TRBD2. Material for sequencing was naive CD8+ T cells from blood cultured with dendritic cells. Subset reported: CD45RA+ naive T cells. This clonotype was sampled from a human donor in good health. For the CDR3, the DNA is TGCGCCAGCAGCCATAGCGGGGGCTTATACAATGAGCAGTTCTTC. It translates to CASSHSGGLYNEQFF.